This is a list of T cell receptor beta chains from one sample in a study of T cell responses to AZD1222 COVID-19 vaccine. Assay used: immunoSEQ multiplex PCR; TCRdb lists only in-frame clones, some missing. The sample carries 150,000 or so clones, around 88% recorded once. Here the sequenced sample was peripheral blood, taken on day 0 of MenACWY control vaccination. The receptors were gathered from an adult in good health. Each CDR3 is given without its conserved first and last residue. Fields, in order: V gene, J gene, CDR3 length, CDR3 protein.

v_call: TRBV5-4; j_call: TRBJ2-2; cdr3_length: 12; cdr3_aa: ASRQGSNTGELF
v_call: TRBV2; j_call: TRBJ1-1; cdr3_length: 12; cdr3_aa: ASRVQGVNTEAF
v_call: TRBV5-1; j_call: TRBJ1-2; cdr3_length: 13; cdr3_aa: ASSVGQGGRYGYT
v_call: TRBV6-5; j_call: TRBJ1-2; cdr3_length: 11; cdr3_aa: ASSYGLNYGYT
v_call: TRBV6-2/TRBV6-3; j_call: TRBJ2-1; cdr3_length: 14; cdr3_aa: ASSSRLARNLNEQF
v_call: TRBV19; j_call: TRBJ2-2; cdr3_length: 12; cdr3_aa: ASRVLSNTGELF
v_call: TRBV11-2; j_call: TRBJ2-7; cdr3_length: 13; cdr3_aa: ASSSLRTVTYEQY
v_call: TRBV5-6; j_call: TRBJ1-1; cdr3_length: 12; cdr3_aa: ASSLQGLATEAF
v_call: TRBV6-2/TRBV6-3; j_call: TRBJ2-5; cdr3_length: 14; cdr3_aa: ASSLGLAGAQETQY
v_call: TRBV7-3; j_call: TRBJ1-2; cdr3_length: 13; cdr3_aa: ASSGGTASNYGYT
v_call: TRBV10-3; j_call: TRBJ2-7; cdr3_length: 11; cdr3_aa: AIEGQGYYEQY
v_call: TRBV2; j_call: TRBJ1-1; cdr3_length: 11; cdr3_aa: ASRAYSGTEAF
v_call: TRBV7-2; j_call: TRBJ2-1; cdr3_length: 13; cdr3_aa: ASSSRTSDYNEQF
v_call: TRBV7-9; j_call: TRBJ2-6; cdr3_length: 11; cdr3_aa: ASSFTGANVLT
v_call: TRBV29-1; j_call: TRBJ2-1; cdr3_length: 9; cdr3_aa: SHALLNEQF
v_call: TRBV25-1; j_call: TRBJ2-7; cdr3_length: 14; cdr3_aa: ASSGPWTRGGGEQY
v_call: TRBV28; j_call: TRBJ2-1; cdr3_length: 13; cdr3_aa: ASSQPGLDVNEQF
v_call: TRBV30; j_call: TRBJ1-5; cdr3_length: 11; cdr3_aa: AWSASGNQPQH
v_call: TRBV28; j_call: TRBJ2-7; cdr3_length: 13; cdr3_aa: ASSSPSGTGYEQY
v_call: TRBV7-2; j_call: TRBJ2-5; cdr3_length: 11; cdr3_aa: ASRRQLQETQY
v_call: TRBV7-6; j_call: TRBJ2-7; cdr3_length: 13; cdr3_aa: ASTASGTGSNEQY
v_call: TRBV19; j_call: TRBJ1-4; cdr3_length: 14; cdr3_aa: ASSRAPLATNEKLF
v_call: TRBV3-1/TRBV3-2; j_call: TRBJ1-5; cdr3_length: 12; cdr3_aa: ASSSGRDRQPQH
v_call: TRBV27; j_call: TRBJ1-2; cdr3_length: 12; cdr3_aa: ASSPRWTEGSYT
v_call: TRBV14; j_call: TRBJ1-6; cdr3_length: 12; cdr3_aa: ASSQTSGGSPLH
v_call: TRBV5-6; j_call: TRBJ2-3; cdr3_length: 10; cdr3_aa: ASSSGTDTQY
v_call: TRBV9; j_call: TRBJ2-1; cdr3_length: 12; cdr3_aa: ASSPNPNYNEQF
v_call: TRBV11-3; j_call: TRBJ2-7; cdr3_length: 12; cdr3_aa: ASSPRTNWDEQY
v_call: TRBV5-4; j_call: TRBJ2-7; cdr3_length: 13; cdr3_aa: ASSSGGGASYEQY
v_call: TRBV5-1; j_call: TRBJ2-7; cdr3_length: 16; cdr3_aa: ASSVGLAGSNPSYEQY
v_call: TRBV5-1; j_call: TRBJ1-1; cdr3_length: 14; cdr3_aa: ASSPDRGGVYAEAF
v_call: TRBV10-3; j_call: TRBJ1-1; cdr3_length: 14; cdr3_aa: ATGQGVTTMNTEAF
v_call: TRBV5-1; j_call: TRBJ1-4; cdr3_length: 13; cdr3_aa: ASSLAGQGSEKLF
v_call: TRBV2; j_call: TRBJ1-3; cdr3_length: 12; cdr3_aa: ASSSQSSGNTIY
v_call: TRBV28; j_call: TRBJ1-1; cdr3_length: 14; cdr3_aa: ASSFLVQGARTEAF
v_call: TRBV28; j_call: TRBJ1-1; cdr3_length: 9; cdr3_aa: AIDRNTEAF
v_call: TRBV5-6; j_call: TRBJ1-6; cdr3_length: 13; cdr3_aa: ASSLGGTDRSPLH
v_call: TRBV7-2; j_call: TRBJ1-5; cdr3_length: 16; cdr3_aa: ASSQLSTGGRGNQPQH
v_call: TRBV4-2; j_call: TRBJ1-1; cdr3_length: 11; cdr3_aa: ASSQNKRAEAF
v_call: TRBV11-3; j_call: TRBJ1-1; cdr3_length: 12; cdr3_aa: ASSPDRGPTEAF
v_call: TRBV9; j_call: TRBJ2-1; cdr3_length: 13; cdr3_aa: ASKFGTSGYNEQF
v_call: TRBV2; j_call: TRBJ1-6; cdr3_length: 14; cdr3_aa: ASRGRRAFYNSPLH
v_call: TRBV7-9; j_call: TRBJ2-4; cdr3_length: 13; cdr3_aa: ASSLEQGAKNIQY
v_call: TRBV7-2; j_call: TRBJ2-3; cdr3_length: 13; cdr3_aa: ASSLGWQGQGTQY
v_call: TRBV5-1; j_call: TRBJ1-1; cdr3_length: 13; cdr3_aa: ASSLERSGQTEAF
v_call: TRBV29-1; j_call: TRBJ1-1; cdr3_length: 11; cdr3_aa: SVEKFKNTEAF
v_call: TRBV10-3; j_call: TRBJ1-2; cdr3_length: 15; cdr3_aa: AISESGGRTFNYGYT
v_call: TRBV4-1; j_call: TRBJ1-1; cdr3_length: 14; cdr3_aa: ASSLRPGTGSTEAF
v_call: TRBV7-9; j_call: TRBJ1-6; cdr3_length: 12; cdr3_aa: ASSMGQNNSPLH
v_call: TRBV5-1; j_call: TRBJ1-1; cdr3_length: 15; cdr3_aa: ASSFPLDRPGDTEAF
v_call: TRBV7-3; j_call: TRBJ1-1; cdr3_length: 14; cdr3_aa: ASSSLVRDRGTEAF
v_call: TRBV10-3; j_call: TRBJ1-5; cdr3_length: 13; cdr3_aa: AISRELSSNQPQH
v_call: TRBV9; j_call: TRBJ2-1; cdr3_length: 14; cdr3_aa: ASSPFQGQGIDEQF
v_call: TRBV3-1/TRBV3-2; j_call: TRBJ1-3; cdr3_length: 12; cdr3_aa: ASSQKGAGNTIY